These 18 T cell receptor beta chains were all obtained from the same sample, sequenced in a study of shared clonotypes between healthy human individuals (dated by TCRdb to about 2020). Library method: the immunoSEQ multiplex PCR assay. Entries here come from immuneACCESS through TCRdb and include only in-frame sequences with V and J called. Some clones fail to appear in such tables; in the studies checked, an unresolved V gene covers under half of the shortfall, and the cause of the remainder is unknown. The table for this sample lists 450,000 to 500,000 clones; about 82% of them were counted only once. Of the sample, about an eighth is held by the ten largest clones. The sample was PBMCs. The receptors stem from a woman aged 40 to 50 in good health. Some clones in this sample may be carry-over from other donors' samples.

The DNA for the CDR3 is TGTGCCATCAGCGCAGGGGTGGGGTTAATATACGAGCAGTACTTC. As protein: CAISAGVGLIYEQYF. The rearrangement uses TRBV10-3 and TRBJ2-7, with a weak D call TRBD1 (6 bases). The CDR3 covers 15 residues. The germline CDR1 and CDR2 sequences are ENHRY and SYGVKD. V lost 6 bases and J 4 bases, leaving 19 bases between the germline ends.

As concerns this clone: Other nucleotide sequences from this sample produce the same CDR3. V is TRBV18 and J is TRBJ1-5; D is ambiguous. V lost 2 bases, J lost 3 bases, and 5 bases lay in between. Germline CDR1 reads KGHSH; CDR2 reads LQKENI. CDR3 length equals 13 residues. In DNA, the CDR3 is TGTGCCAGCTCACCAGGCTCCAATCAGCCCCAGCATTTT. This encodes CASSPGSNQPQHF. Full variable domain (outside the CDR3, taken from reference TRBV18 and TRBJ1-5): NAGVMQNPRHLVRRRGQEARLRCSPMKGHSHVYWYRQLPEEGLKFMVYLQKENIIDESGMPKERFSAEFPKEGPSILRIQQVVRGDSAAYFCASSPGSNQPQHFGDGTRLSIL.

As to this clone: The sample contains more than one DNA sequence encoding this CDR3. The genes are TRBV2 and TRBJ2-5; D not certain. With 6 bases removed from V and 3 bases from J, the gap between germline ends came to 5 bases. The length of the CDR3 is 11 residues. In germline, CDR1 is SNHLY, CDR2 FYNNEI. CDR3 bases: TGTGCCAGCAGGCAAGAAGAGACCCAGTACTTC. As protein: CASRQEETQYF.

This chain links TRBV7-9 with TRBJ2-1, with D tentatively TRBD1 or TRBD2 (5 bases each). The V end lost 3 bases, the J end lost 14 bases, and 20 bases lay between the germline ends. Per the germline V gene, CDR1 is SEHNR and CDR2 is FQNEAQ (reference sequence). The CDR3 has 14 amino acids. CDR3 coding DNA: TGTGCCAGCAGCTTCTCTAGCCCAAGGCAGACAGAGTTCTTC. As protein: CASSFSSPRQTEFF.

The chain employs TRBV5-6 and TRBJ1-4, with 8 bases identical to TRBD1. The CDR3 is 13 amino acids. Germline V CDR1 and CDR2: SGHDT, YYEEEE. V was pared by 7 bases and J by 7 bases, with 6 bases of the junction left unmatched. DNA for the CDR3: TGTGCCAGCGCGCAGGGGGCGAGTGAAAAACTGTTTTTT. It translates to CASAQGASEKLFF.

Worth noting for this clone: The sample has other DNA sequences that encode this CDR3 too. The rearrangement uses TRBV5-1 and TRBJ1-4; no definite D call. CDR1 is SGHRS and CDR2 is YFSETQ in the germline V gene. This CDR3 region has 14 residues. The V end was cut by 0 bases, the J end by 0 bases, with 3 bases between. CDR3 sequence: CASSLEATNEKLFF. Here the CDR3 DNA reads TGCGCCAGCAGCTTGGAAGCAACTAATGAAAAACTGTTTTTT. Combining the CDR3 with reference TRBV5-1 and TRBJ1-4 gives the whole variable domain KAGVTQTPRYLIKTRGQQVTLSCSPISGHRSVSWYQQTPGQGLQFLFEYFSETQRNKGNFPGRFSGRQFSNSRSEMNVSTLELGDSALYLCASSLEATNEKLFFGSGTQLSVL.

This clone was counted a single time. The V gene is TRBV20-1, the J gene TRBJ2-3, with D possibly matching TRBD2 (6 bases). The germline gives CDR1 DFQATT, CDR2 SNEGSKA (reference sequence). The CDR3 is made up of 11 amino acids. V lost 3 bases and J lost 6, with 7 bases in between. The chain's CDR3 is CSARGLDTQYF. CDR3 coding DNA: TGCAGTGCTAGGGGACTGGATACGCAGTATTTT.

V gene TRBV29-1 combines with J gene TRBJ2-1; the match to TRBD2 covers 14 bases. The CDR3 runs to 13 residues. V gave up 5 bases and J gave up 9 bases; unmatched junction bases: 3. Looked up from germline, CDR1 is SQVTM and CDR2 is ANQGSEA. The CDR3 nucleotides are TGCAGCGTTTATGGACTAGCGGGAGGTGAGCAGTTCTTC. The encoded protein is CSVYGLAGGEQFF.

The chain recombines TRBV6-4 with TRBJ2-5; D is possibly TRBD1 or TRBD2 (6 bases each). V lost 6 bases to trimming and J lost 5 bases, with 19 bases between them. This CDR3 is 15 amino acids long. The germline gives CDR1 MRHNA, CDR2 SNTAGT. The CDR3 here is CASSPRTGAGETQYF. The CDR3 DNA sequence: TGTGCCAGCAGCCCCAGAACGGGGGCCGGGGAGACCCAGTACTTC.

CDR3 loop: CASSTRGTGYRAFF. For the CDR3, the DNA is TGCGCCAGCAGCACTCGCGGGACAGGTTATCGGGCTTTCTTT. This chain joins TRBV5-1 and TRBJ1-1; 8 bases align to TRBD1. Trimming at V came to 4 bases and at J to 11 bases, leaving 13 bases not matched to a gene. The CDR3 is 14 residues long. Germline loops: CDR1 SGHRS, CDR2 YFSETQ.

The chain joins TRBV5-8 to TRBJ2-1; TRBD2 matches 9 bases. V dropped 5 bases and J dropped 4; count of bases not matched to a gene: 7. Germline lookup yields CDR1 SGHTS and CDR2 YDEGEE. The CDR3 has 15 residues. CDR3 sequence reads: CASRGLAGVYNEQFF. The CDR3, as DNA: TGTGCCAGCAGGGGTTTAGCGGGAGTTTACAATGAGCAGTTCTTC.

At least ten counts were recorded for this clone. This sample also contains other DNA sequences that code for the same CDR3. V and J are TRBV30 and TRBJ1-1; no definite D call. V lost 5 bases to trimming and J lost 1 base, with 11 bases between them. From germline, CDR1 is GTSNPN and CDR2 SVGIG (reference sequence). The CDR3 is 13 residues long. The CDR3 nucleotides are TGTGCCTGGGCTCACCTGTCGAACACTGAAGCTTTCTTT. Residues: CAWAHLSNTEAFF.

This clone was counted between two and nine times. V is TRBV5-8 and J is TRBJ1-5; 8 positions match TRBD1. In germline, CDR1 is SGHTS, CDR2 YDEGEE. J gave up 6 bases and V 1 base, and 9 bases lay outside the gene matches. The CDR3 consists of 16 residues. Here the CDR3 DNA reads TGTGCCAGCAGCTTGCTGGGTCAGGGGGCAGGTCAGCCCCAGCATTTT. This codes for CASSLLGQGAGQPQHF.

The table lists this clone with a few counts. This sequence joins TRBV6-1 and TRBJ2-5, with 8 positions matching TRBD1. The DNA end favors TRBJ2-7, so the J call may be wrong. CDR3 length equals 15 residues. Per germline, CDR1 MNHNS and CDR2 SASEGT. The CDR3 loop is CASSPQDRVGYEQYF. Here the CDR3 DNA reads TGTGCCAGCAGTCCTCAGGACAGGGTGGGATACGAGCAGTACTTC.

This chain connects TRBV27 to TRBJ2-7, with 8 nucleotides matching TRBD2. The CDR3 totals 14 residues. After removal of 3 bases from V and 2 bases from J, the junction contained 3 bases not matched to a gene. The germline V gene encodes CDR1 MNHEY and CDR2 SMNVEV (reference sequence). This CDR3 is CASSFSGTTYEQYF. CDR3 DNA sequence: TGTGCCAGCAGTTTTAGCGGGACGACCTACGAGCAGTACTTC.

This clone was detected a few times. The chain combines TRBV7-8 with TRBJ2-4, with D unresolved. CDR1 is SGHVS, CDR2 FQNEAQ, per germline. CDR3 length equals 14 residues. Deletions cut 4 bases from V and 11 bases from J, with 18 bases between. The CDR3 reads CASSSRAGDSVQYF. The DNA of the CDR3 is TGTGCCAGCAGCTCAAGGGCCGGTGACTCGGTTCAGTACTTC.

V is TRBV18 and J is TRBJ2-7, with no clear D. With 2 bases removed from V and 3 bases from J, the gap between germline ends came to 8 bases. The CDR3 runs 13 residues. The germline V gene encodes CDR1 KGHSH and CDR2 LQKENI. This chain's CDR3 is CASSPKGFYEQYF. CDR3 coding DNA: TGTGCCAGCTCACCAAAGGGATTCTACGAGCAGTACTTC.

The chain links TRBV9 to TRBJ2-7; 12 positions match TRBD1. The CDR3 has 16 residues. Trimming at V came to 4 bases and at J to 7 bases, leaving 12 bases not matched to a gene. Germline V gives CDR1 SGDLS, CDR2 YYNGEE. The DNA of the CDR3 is TGTGCCAGCAGCACCGGCCCGGGACAGGGGGCAGGGGAGCAGTACTTC. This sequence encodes CASSTGPGQGAGEQYF.